The entry below gives a single T cell receptor (beta chain) sequence along with its context. Its antigen is undetermined. The data were obtained in a study of pediatric ulcerative colitis. CDR1 and CDR2 from the germline V gene are LNHDA and SQIVND (reference sequence). V lost 1 base to trimming and J lost 1 base, with 13 bases between them. The CDR3 is 16 amino acids. Sequenced by immunoSEQ multiplex PCR; TCRdb stores in-frame clones only, minus some. The data show about 60,000 clones, around 87% seen once. Overall study findings and caveats: All ulcerative colitis patients, but no controls, carried two rectal clonotypes. Blood-rectal clonal overlap within each person was significantly higher in ulcerative colitis patients than controls.

Controls had colonoscopy for suspected IBD, with normal endoscopy and no IBD the following year. This rearrangement joins TRBV19 to TRBJ2-5, with unresolved D. Sequencing was done on a sample of blood. The source of this sequence is a boy between 5 and 17 years old who was a control in a study of pediatric ulcerative colitis. The CDR3 reads CASSIGRRHLQETQYF. CDR3 in DNA: TGTGCCAGTAGTATAGGGCGCAGGCATCTCCAAGAGACCCAGTACTTC.